The T cell receptor (beta chain) described here comes from a study of vaccination and CD4 T cells after COVID-19 (dated by TCRdb to 2022 to 2024). Some background on the complete study: Convalescent patients had a positive SARS-CoV-2 result on nasal swab PCR, and of these patients, several had mild disease and one had severe disease. The convalescent cohort included six males and four females, with two Hispanic individuals, seven Caucasians, two Asians and one multiracial person. Each participant got two doses of either the Pfizer-BioNTech BNT162b2 vaccine (n=8) or the Moderna mRNA-1273 vaccine (n=2). Post-COVID blood samples from convalescent patients were collected a median of approximately 93 days after diagnosis, with a range of roughly 30 to 161 days. Post-vaccine blood samples were collected a median of around 2.5 months after the second vaccine dose, ranging from about 14 to 241 days. A few convalescent patients gave samples both early after vaccination (day 14) and late after vaccination (days 161 to 241). The spike-specific CD4+ TCR repertoire was compared before and after mRNA vaccination in about nine COVID-19 convalescent patients and a few infection-naive healthy vaccine recipients. Paper-wide results and their limitations: Although the median number of SARS-CoV-2-reactive clonotypes went up from roughly 20 after infection to some 40 after vaccination, the increase was not significant. In convalescent patients, a median roughly 87% of post-vaccine SARS-CoV-2-reactive clones were detected only after vaccination, suggesting vaccine-specific priming. In convalescent patients, nearly all vaccine-specific clones (304 of 307) were found to be mono-reactive for SARS-CoV-2 spike rather than cross-reactive with common cold coronaviruses. Only a relatively small number of convalescent patients were included in the study, and early timepoints following natural infection were not analyzed.

The time point label of this sample denotes: late sampling 161 to 241 days after vaccination in a few convalescent patients. Positive SARS-CoV-2 PCR tests in the convalescent patients dated from March to December 2020, before Alpha, Beta and Delta variants emerged in the United States. Ficoll-Paque Plus gradient centrifugation was used to isolate PBMCs from whole blood, and the isolated PBMCs were then either used fresh or cryopreserved at -140C. This clonotype was observed a few times. Which antigen it targets is not known. No per-base quality is available; no much larger clone lies one base away. Trimming accounts for 2 bases at V and 4 bases at J, while the number of junction bases matched to no gene is 7. The CDR3, from cysteine to phenylalanine, totals 18 residues. Kept here is only the CDR3 DNA, which spans 54 bases and is read in frame from base 1. CDR1 SGHTA and CDR2 FQGNSA were looked up in the germline V gene.

Library prep was done by PCR. The reads were generated on an Illumina iSeq 100. The study's processing was this. Non-productive sequences were filtered out, and CDR3s that did not start with C, did not end with F or W, or were shorter than 7 amino acids were discarded. Using R version 3.6.1, CDR3 homology was evaluated through Levenshtein distances (stringdist) along with unrooted phylogenetic trees (ape). TCRdb passed the public sequencing reads through fastp at Q25 and MiXCR, retaining productive beta sequences. Rows with one shared CDR3 protein collapse into an entry with the most common genes and DNA. V and J calls and clone size were set by TCRdb, not the authors. This sample is represented by tens of thousands of distinct CDR3 sequences; around 49% of them were singletons. The ten largest make up about 6% of the sample.

The sequence derives from a human donor who had recovered from COVID-19. Specimen: CD4+ T cells from blood, collected about 7 months after SARS-CoV-2 vaccination. The chain is assembled from TRBV7-2 and TRBJ2-5; 16 central nucleotides agree with TRBD2. The bases are TGTGCCAGCAGCTTAACAGGGACTAGCGGGAGGGCCGGAGAGACCCAGTACTTC. Translation gives CASSLTGTSGRAGETQYF.